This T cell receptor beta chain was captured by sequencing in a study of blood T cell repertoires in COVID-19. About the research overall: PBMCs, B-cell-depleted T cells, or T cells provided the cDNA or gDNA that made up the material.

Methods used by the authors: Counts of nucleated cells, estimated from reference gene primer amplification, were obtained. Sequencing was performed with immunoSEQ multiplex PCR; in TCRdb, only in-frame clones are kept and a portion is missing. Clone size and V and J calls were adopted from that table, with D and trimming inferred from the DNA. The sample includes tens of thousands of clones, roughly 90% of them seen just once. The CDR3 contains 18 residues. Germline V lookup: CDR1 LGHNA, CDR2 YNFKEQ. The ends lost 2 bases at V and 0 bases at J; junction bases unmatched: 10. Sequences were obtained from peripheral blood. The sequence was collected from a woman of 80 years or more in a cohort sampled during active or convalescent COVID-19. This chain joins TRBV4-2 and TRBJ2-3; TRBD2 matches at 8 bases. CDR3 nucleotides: TGTGCCAGCAGCCAACCCGGGGGGGGGATCCTGAGCACAGATACGCAGTATTTT. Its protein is CASSQPGGGILSTDTQYF.